The following is a TCR beta chain sequence with its context. This clonotype has a handful of counts. Its antigen remains undetermined. No base qualities exist here, and no much larger clone lies one base off it. The library was made by 5' RACE. The sequencer was an Illumina HiSeq 2500. A second PCR of roughly 6 to 11 cycles was performed with a sample-barcoded 5' primer and a J-beta primer mix. A template-switch 5' adaptor carrying 12 random nucleotides introduced a unique molecular identifier onto each TCR beta cDNA molecule. Each sample yielded at least 2.5 million CDR3-containing paired-end reads. First-strand cDNA synthesis was performed from all RNA using the Mint cDNA synthesis kit, with priming by a TRBC-specific oligonucleotide. All cDNA was treated with uracil-DNA glycosylase and then went through a first 18-cycle PCR with the universal primers M1SS and BC2_uni_R. Concerning the study's data processing: Normalization of each sample was performed by random selection of 1 million high-quality reads, each carrying a distinct molecular identifier. Instead of being binned into consensus sequences, reads with shared molecular identifiers were discarded. MiTCR, with a Q25 quality threshold and the strictest error-elimination algorithm, was used for CDR3 identification, clonotype clustering and error correction. Lower-bound total TCR beta diversity was estimated with a nonparametric unseen species model using Euler transformation. In TCRdb, the public reads were trimmed at Q25 with fastp and aligned with MiXCR, with productive beta chains retained. One record per CDR3 amino acid sequence lists the most common genes and DNA. V and J calls and clone size were set by TCRdb, not the authors. Across this sample there are 850,000 or so distinct CDR3 sequences, with 29% seen only once. The ten largest account for around a sixth of the sample.

These data are taken from a study of blood T cells in healthy people across ages (dated by TCRdb to about 2015). Regarding the complete study: In model experiments, template switching captured roughly one uniquely barcoded TCR beta cDNA molecule for every two T cells. To avoid experimental bias, donors of different ages were distributed randomly across sequencing lanes. The study measured age-related changes in TCR beta repertoire diversity using deep sequencing normalized with unique cDNA molecular identifiers. For two donors (one aged 18 to 30 and one aged 80 or older), the study analyzed two additional independent replicas of 1 million unique cDNA reads from the same blood draw. The donors were divided into four age groups: young (average around 15 years), middle-aged (about 39), aged (around 67) and long-lived (about 80).

The approximately 39 donors, aged about 6 to 95 years, were systemically healthy Caucasian individuals from Russia. Each donor gave ten milliliters of peripheral blood, collected into EDTA-treated Vacutainer tubes. PBMCs were isolated by Ficoll-Paque density-gradient centrifugation, with at least 7 million obtained per sample. Trizol reagent was used to extract total RNA from PBMCs, with at least 6 micrograms per sample. For every donor, an aliquot of PBMCs went through flow cytometry to measure the percentages of naive CD45RAhigh/CD27high T cells. The investigation overall reported the following: Donor CMV infection status was unknown, potentially confounding age-related changes in expanded clonotypes. The percentage of naive T cells measured by flow cytometry correlated strongly with observed TCR beta diversity. Compared with the aged group, the long-lived group had more naive CD4+ T cells, fewer expanded clones and increased TCR diversity, a pattern suggesting age selection. Observed TCR beta diversity per million T cells fell roughly linearly with age, and a significant reduction was already apparent by age around 36. Estimates of total diversity from one million sequenced T cells were regarded as lower bounds and underestimates. Bulk unsorted PBMC profiling prevented conclusive comparison of naive and antigen-experienced compartments.

The CDR3 covers 15 residues, taking in both the cysteine and the phenylalanine. The CDR3 DNA has 45 bases and is translated from base 1. V and J lose 2 bases and 2 bases, and a span of 8 bases separates them. The germline V gene gives CDR1 as SGDLS and CDR2 as YYNGEE. The sequence is built from TRBV9 and TRBJ2-6; no D gene is confidently identified. The sequence was collected from a woman older than 75 in good health. The source material was blood. The nucleotide sequence reads as follows: TGTGCCAGCAGCGTTCCCCCTCCTGGGGCCAACGTCCTGACTTTC. The resulting protein is CASSVPPPGANVLTF.